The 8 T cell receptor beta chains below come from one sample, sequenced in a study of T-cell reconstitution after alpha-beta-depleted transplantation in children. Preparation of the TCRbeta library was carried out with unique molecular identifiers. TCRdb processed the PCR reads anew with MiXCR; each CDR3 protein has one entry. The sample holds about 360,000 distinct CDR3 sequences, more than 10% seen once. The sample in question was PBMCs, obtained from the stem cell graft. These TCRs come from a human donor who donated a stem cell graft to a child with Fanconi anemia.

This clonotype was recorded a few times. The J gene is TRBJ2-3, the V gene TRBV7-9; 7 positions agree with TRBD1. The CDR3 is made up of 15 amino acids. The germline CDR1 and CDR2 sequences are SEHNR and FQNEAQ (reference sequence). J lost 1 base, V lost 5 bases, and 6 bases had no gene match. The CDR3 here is CASSPHTGGTDTQYF. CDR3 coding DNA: TGTGCCAGCAGCCCCCACACAGGGGGCACAGATACGCAGTATTTT.

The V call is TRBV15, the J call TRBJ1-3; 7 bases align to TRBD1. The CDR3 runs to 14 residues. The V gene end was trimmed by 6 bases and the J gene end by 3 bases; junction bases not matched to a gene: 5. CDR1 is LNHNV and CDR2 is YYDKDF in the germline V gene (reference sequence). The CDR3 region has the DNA TGTGCCACCAGTCGCCAGGGGGGTGGAAACACCATATATTTT. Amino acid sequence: CATSRQGGGNTIYF.

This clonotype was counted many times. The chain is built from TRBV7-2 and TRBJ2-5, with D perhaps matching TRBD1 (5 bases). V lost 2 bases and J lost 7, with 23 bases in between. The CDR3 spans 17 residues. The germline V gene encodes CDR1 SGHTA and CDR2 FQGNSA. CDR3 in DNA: TGTGCCAGCAGCTTAAGTATAGGGCAGGGCGCTCTCGTGACCCAGTACTTC. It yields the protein CASSLSIGQGALVTQYF.

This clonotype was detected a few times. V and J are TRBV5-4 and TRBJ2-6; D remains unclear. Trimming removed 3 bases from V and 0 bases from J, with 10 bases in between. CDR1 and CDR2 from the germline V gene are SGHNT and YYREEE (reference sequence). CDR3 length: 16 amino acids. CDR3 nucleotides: TGTGCCAGCAGCTCAGGACCGATCTCTGGGGCCAACGTCCTGACTTTC. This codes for CASSSGPISGANVLTF.

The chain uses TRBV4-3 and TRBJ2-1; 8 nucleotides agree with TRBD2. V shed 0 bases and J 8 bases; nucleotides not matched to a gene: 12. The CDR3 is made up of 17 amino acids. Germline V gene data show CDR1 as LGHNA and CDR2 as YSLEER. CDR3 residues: CASSQEGWSGGYHEQFF. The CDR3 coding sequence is TGCGCCAGCAGCCAAGAAGGATGGAGCGGGGGCTATCATGAGCAGTTCTTC.

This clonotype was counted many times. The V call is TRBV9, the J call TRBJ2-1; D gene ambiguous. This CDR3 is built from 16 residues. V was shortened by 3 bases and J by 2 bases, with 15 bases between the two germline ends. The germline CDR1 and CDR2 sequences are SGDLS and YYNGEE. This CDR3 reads CASSADLYTTYNEQFF. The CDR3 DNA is TGTGCCAGCAGCGCCGACTTGTACACTACCTACAATGAGCAGTTCTTC.

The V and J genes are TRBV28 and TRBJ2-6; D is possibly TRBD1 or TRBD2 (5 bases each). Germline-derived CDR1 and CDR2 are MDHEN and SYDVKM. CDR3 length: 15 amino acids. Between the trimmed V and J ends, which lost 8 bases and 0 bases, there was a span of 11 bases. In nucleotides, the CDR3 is TGTGCCAGCTCGGGACCTAACTCTGGGGCCAACGTCCTGACTTTC. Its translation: CASSGPNSGANVLTF.

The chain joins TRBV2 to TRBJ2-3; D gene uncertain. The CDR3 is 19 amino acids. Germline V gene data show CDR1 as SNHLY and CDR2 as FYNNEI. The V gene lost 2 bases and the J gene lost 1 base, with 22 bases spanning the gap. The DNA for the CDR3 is TGTGCCAGCAGTGAAAATCCGTCGCCGGGTGGCCTTGGCACAGATACGCAGTATTTT. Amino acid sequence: CASSENPSPGGLGTDTQYF.